This T cell receptor beta chain was sequenced during a study of CD8 T cells in ankylosing spondylitis. This clonotype was picked up a small number of times. Its cognate antigen is unknown. Trimming left V 11 bases short and J 12 bases short, with 17 bases between. Germline V gene sequence: CDR1 MNHNY, CDR2 SVGAGI (reference sequence). The CDR3 is made up of 10 amino acids. It was by quantitative 5'-RACE with molecular barcodes that TCR beta libraries were made. Using its own MiXCR run on the 5' RACE reads, TCRdb lists one record per CDR3 protein. This table holds 220,000 or so distinct CDR3 sequences, around 18% found once. Study-wide findings and caveats: Disease-associated clones were CD8+ and fairly uncommon in peripheral blood. Seemingly characteristic of ankylosing spondylitis blood was a TCR beta motif consisting of about 8 highly homologous variants.

Sequencing was performed on blood, either unsorted or a sorted T cell fraction (not recorded which). The origin of this receptor is a male donor with ankylosing spondylitis. V gene TRBV6-6 combines with J gene TRBJ2-7, with D perhaps assigned TRBD1 or TRBD2 (5 bases each). CDR3 nucleotide sequence: TGTGCCGCCGAGGGAGCAGGGTGGTACTTC. Its protein product is CAAEGAGWYF.